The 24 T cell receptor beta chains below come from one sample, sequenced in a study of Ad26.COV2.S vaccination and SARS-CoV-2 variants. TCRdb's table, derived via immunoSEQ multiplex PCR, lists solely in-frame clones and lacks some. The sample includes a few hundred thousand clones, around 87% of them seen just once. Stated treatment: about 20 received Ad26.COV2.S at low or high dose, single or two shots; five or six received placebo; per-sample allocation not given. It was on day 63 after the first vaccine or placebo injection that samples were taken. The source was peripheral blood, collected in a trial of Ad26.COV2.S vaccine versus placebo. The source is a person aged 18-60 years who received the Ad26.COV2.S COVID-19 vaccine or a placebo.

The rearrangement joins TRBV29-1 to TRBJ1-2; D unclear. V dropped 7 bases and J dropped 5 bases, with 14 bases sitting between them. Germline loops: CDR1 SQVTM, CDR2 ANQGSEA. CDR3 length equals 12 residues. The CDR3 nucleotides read TGCAGCGCTCTTTCTACGGGTTATGGCTACACCTTC. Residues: CSALSTGYGYTF.

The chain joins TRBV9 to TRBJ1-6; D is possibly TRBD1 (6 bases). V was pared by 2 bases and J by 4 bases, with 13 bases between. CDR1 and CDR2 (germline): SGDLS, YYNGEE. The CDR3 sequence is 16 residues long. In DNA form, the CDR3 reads TGTGCCAGCAGCGTGGACCCAGGACAGTATAATTCACCCCTCCACTTT. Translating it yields CASSVDPGQYNSPLHF.

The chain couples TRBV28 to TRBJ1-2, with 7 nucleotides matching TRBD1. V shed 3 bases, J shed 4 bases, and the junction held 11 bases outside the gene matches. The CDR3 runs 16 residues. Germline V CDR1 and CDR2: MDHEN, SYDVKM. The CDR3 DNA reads TGTGCCAGCAGTTTTTGGGGGACAGAGGGGCTCTATGGCTACACCTTC. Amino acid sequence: CASSFWGTEGLYGYTF.

Written as DNA, the CDR3 is TGTGCCAGTTCCGCGGTCCTGATTAATTCACCCCTCCACTTT. Translation gives CASSAVLINSPLHF. The rearrangement uses TRBV25-1 and TRBJ1-6; D is ambiguous. The germline V gene has CDR1 MGHDK and CDR2 SYGVNS. CDR3 size: 14 residues. Between the trimmed V and J ends, which lost 9 bases and 6 bases, there was a span of 15 bases.

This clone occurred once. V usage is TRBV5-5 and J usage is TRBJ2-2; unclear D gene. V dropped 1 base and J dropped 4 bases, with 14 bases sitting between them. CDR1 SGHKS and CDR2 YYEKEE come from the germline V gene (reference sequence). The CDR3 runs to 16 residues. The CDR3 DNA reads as TGTGCCAGCAGCTTGTTTAGCAAGGGCGGCACCGGGGAGCTGTTTTTT. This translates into CASSLFSKGGTGELFF.

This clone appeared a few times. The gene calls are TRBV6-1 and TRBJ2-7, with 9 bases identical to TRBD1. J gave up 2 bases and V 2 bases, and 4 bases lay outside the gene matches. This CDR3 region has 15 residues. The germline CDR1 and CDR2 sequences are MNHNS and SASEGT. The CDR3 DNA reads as TGTGCCAGCAGTGAATCCACAGGGGGCCCCTACGAGCAGTACTTC. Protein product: CASSESTGGPYEQYF.

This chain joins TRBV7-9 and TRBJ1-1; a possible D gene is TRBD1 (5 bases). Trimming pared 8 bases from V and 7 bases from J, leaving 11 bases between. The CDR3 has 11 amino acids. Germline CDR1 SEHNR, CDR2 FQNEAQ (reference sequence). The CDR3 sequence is CASRRGGEAFF. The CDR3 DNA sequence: TGTGCCAGCCGCCGGGGGGGTGAAGCTTTCTTT.

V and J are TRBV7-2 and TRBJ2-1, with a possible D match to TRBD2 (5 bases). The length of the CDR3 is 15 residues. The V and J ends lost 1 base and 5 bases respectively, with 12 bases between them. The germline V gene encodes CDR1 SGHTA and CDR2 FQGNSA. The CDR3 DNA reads TGTGCCAGCAGCTTAGTCGGTAGCGAGAACAATGAGCAGTTCTTC. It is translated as CASSLVGSENNEQFF.

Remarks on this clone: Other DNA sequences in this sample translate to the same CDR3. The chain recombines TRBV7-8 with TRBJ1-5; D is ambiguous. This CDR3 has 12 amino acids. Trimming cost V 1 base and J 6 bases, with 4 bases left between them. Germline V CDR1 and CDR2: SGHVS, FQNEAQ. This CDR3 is CASSLVGQPQHF. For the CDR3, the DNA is TGTGCCAGCAGCTTAGTTGGTCAGCCCCAGCATTTT.

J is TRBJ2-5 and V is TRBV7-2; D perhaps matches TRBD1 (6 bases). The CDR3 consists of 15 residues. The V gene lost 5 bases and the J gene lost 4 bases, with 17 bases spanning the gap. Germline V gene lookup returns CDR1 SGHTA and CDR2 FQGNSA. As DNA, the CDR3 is TGTGCCAGCAGCCGTGAGGGACAAGGGCGAGAGACCCAGTACTTC. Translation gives CASSREGQGRETQYF.

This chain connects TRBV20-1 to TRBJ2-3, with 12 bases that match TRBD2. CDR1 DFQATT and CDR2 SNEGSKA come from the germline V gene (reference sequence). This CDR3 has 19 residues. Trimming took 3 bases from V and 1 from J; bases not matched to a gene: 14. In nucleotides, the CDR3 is TGCAGTGCTAGTAGGTGGGGTCTAGCGGGGGGGCTGCGCACAGATACGCAGTATTTT. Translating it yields CSASRWGLAGGLRTDTQYF.

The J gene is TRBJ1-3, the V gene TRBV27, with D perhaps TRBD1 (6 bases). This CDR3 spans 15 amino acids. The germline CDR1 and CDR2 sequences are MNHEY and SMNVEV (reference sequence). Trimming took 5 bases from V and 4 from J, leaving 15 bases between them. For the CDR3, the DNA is TGTGCCAGCAGTAAGACCGGGACACCCGGAAACACCATATATTTT. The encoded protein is CASSKTGTPGNTIYF.

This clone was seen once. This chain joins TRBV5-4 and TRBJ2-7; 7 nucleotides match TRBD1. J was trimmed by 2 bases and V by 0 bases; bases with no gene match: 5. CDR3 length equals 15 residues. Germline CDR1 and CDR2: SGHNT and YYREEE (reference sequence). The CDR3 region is CASSLEVGQTYEQYF. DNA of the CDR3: TGTGCCAGCAGCTTGGAGGTGGGACAGACCTACGAGCAGTACTTC.

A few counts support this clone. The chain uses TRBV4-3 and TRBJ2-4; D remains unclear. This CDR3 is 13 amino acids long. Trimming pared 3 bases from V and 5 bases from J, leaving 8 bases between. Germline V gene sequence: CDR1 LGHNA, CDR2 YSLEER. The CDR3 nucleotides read TGCGCCAGCAGCCAGAGGACGGAAAACATTCAGTACTTC. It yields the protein CASSQRTENIQYF.

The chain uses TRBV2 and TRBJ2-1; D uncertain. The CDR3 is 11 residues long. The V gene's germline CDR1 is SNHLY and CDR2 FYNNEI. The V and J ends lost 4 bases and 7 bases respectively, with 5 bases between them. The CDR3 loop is CASSAGNEQFF. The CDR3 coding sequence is TGTGCCAGCAGTGCGGGTAATGAGCAGTTCTTC.

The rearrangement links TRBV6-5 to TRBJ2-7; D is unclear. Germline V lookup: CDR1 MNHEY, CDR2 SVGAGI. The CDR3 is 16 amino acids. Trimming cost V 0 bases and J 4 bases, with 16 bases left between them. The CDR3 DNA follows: TGTGCCAGCAGTTACTCGATAAGTCCCGGGTCTTACGAGCAGTACTTC. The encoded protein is CASSYSISPGSYEQYF.

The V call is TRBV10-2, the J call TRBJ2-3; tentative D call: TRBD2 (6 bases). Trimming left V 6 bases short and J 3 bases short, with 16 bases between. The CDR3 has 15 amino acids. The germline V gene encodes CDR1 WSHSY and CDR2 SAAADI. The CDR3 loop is CASRGGRGPTDTQYF. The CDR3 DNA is TGCGCCAGCAGGGGCGGGCGGGGTCCTACAGATACGCAGTATTTT.

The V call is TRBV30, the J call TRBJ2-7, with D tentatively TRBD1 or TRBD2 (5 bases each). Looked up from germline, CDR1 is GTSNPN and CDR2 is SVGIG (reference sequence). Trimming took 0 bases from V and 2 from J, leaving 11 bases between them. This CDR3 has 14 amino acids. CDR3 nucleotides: TGTGCCTGGAGTGTACTGGGACGGACCTACGAGCAGTACTTC. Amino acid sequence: CAWSVLGRTYEQYF. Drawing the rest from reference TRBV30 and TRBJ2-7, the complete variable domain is SQTIHQWPATLVQPVGSPLSLECTVEGTSNPNLYWYRQAAGRGLQLLFYSVGIGQISSEVPQNLSASRPQDRQFILSSKKLLLSDSGFYLCAWSVLGRTYEQYFGPGTRLTVT.

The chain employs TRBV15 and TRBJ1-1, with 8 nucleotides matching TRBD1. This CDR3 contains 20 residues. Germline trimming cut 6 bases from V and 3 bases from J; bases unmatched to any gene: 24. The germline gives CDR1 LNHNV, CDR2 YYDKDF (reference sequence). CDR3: CATRARAKDRALPRDTEAFF. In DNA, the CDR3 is TGTGCCACCAGGGCGAGGGCTAAGGACAGGGCGCTTCCCCGGGACACTGAAGCTTTCTTT. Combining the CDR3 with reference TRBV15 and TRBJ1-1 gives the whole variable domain DAMVIQNPRYQVTQFGKPVTLSCSQTLNHNVMYWYQQKSSQAPKLLFHYYDKDFNNEADTPDNFQSRRPNTSFCFLDIRSPGLGDTAMYLCATRARAKDRALPRDTEAFFGQGTRLTVV.

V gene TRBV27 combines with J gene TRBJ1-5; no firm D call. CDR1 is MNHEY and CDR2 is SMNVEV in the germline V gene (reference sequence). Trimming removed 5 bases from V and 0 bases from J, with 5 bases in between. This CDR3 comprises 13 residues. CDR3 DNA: TGTGCCAGCAGTCCCTATAGCAATCAGCCCCAGCATTTT. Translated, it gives CASSPYSNQPQHF.

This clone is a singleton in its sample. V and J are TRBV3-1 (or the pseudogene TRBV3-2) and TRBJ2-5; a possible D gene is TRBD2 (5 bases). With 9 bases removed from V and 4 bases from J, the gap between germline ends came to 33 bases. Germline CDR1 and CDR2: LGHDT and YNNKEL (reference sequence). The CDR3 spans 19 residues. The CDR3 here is CASRLLTTPYIQSTETQYF. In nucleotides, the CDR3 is TGTGCCAGTAGACTATTGACGACACCATACATTCAGAGTACAGAGACCCAGTACTTC.

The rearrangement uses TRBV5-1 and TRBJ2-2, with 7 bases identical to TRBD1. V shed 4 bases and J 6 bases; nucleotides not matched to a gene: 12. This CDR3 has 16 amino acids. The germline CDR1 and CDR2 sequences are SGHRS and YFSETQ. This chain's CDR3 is CASSPITTRGSGELFF. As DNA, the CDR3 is TGCGCCAGCAGCCCAATAACAACCAGGGGGTCCGGGGAGCTGTTTTTT.

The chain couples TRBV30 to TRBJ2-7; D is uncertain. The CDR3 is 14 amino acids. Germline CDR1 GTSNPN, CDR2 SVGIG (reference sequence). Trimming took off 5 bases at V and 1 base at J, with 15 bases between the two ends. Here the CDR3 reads CAWSSVTESYEQYF. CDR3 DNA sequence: TGTGCCTGGTCGAGCGTTACGGAATCCTACGAGCAGTACTTC.

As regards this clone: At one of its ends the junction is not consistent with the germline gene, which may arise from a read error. CDR3 coding DNA: TGTGCCAGCAGGGGCGGGACAGGGAACGCTGAAGCTTTCTTT. It translates to CASRGGTGNAEAFF. This chain connects TRBV9 to TRBJ1-1; 9 nucleotides agree with TRBD1. CDR1 and CDR2 from the germline V gene are SGDLS and YYNGEE. This CDR3 is built from 14 residues.